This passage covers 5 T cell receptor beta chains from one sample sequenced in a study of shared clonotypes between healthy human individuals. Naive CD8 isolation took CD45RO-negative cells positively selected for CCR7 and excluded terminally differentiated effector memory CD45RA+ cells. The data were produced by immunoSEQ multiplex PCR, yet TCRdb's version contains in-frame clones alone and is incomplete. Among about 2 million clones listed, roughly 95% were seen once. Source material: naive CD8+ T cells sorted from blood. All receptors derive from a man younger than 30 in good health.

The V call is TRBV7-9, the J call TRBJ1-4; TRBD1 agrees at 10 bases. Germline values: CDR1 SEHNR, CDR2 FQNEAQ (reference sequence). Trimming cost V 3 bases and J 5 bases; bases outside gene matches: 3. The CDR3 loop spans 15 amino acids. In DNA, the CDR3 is TGTGCCAGCAGCTTGGGACAGGGGCGGAATGAAAAACTGTTTTTT. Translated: CASSLGQGRNEKLFF.

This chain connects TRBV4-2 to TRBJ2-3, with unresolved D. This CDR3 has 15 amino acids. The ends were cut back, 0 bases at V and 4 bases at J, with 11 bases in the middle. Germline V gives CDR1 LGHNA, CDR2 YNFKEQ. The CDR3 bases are TGTGCCAGCAGCCAAGAGGCAGTCCTCCCAGATACGCAGTATTTT. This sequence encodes CASSQEAVLPDTQYF.

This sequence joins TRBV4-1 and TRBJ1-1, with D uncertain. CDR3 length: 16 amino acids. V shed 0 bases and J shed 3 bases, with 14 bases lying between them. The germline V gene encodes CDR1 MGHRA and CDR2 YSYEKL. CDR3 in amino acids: CASSQDRTLFYTEAFF. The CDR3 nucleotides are TGCGCCAGCAGCCAAGACAGAACGCTATTTTACACTGAAGCTTTCTTT.

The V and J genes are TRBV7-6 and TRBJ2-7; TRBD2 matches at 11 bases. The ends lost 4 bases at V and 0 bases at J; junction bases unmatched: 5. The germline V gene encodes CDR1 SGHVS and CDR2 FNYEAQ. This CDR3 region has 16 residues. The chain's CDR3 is CASSYRLAGTSYEQYF. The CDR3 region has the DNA TGTGCCAGCAGCTACCGACTAGCGGGAACCTCCTACGAGCAGTACTTC. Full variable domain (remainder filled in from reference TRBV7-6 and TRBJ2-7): GAGVSQSPRYKVTKRGQDVALRCDPISGHVSLYWYRQALGQGPEFLTYFNYEAQQDKSGLPNDRFSAERPEGSISTLTIQRTEQRDSAMYRCASSYRLAGTSYEQYFGPGTRLTVT.

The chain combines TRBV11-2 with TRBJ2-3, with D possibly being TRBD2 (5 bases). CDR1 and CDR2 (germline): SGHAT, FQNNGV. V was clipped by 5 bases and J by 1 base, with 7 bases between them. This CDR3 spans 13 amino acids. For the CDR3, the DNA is TGTGCCAGCAGCCCAGCGGGCACAGATACGCAGTATTTT. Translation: CASSPAGTDTQYF.